The sequence of this T cell receptor (beta chain) was determined in a study of Ad26.COV2.S vaccination and SARS-CoV-2 variants (dated by TCRdb to about 2021). For the study in its entirety: Donors in the vaccine arm were drawn from COV1001, a phase I-IIa trial of Ad26.COV2.S in healthy adults that was multicentre, randomized, double-blind and placebo-controlled. Investigators did not know the trial group allocation while performing experiments and assessing outcomes. TCRbeta repertoire sequencing was used to assess the specificity and breadth of SARS-CoV-2-reactive T cell receptors after Ad26.COV2.S vaccination. Trial participants were randomized into five groups of five, in which low-dose or high-dose Ad26.COV2.S was given once or twice, or placebo was given on both occasions. A total of some 30 samples were included in the TCR-sequenced set, comprising around 19 Ad26.COV2.S vaccine recipients, 5 placebo recipients and 8 SARS-CoV-2 convalescent individuals. Dosing of Ad26.COV2.S was intramuscular, at either 5x10^10 or 1x10^11 viral particles, delivered as one shot or as two shots spaced 56 days apart. Study-wide conclusions, independent of this receptor: The authors noted that the TCR breadth and depth analyses may have underestimated total T cell responses. After vaccination, spike-specific CD8+ and CD4+ T cell responses were reported to show substantial breadth. Vaccine and placebo recipients had similar non-spike TCR breadth, a finding consistent with the vaccine containing only spike. Higher spike-specific TCR breadth was observed in Ad26.COV2.S recipients than in placebo recipients (P = 0.0014). The study lacked the statistical power to compare responses across vaccine doses or regimens.

The V and J ends are trimmed by 4 bases and 0 bases, leaving 12 bases between them. The CDR3 runs 16 residues from the cysteine to the phenylalanine. Only the CDR3 portion is preserved as DNA: 48 bases, with reading frame beginning at the first base. CDR1 LGHNA and CDR2 YSLEER are derived from the germline V gene. Turning to this clone: It lacks a known antigen. Base qualities are missing; no much larger clone stands one base away.

What the treatment or condition label conveys for this sample: over 15 received Ad26.COV2.S at low or high dose, single or two shots; about 5 received placebo; per-sample allocation not given. Repertoires of vaccine and placebo recipients were sequenced from samples collected on day 63 after the first injection. Cohort 1b enrolled around 24 adults aged 18-55 years at a single site in Boston, USA, between 29 July and 7 August 2020. As a vaccine, Ad26.COV2.S was a replication-incompetent adenovirus type 26 vector that expressed a prefusion-stabilized SARS-CoV-2 spike protein derived from the original Wuhan strain. The immunoSEQ Assay was the method used to sequence TCRbeta CDR3 regions. After extraction, genomic DNA underwent amplification by bias-controlled multiplex PCR, followed by high-throughput sequencing. Per the source publication's procedure: To quantify the absolute abundance of every unique TCRbeta CDR3 region, sequences were collapsed and filtered. T cell fraction was estimated by normalizing TCRbeta template counts to usable DNA, which was measured by amplifying reference genes present in all nucleated cells. Repertoire TCRs were annotated as SARS-CoV-2-specific by exact matching of V gene, CDR3 amino acid sequence and J gene to a known reactive TCR set. The reference SARS-CoV-2 TCR set came from MIRA and was filtered for enrichment in COVID-19-positive ImmuneCODE repertoires, removing public or cross-reactive TCRs. Using the MIRA antigens, annotated TCRs were further analysed by specific ORF or by position within an ORF. Breadth was defined as annotated unique rearrangements over total unique productive rearrangements; depth was the summed frequency of those rearrangements. Group comparisons of TCR breadth used two-sided Wilcoxon rank-sum tests. The clones in this table, taken by TCRdb from immuneACCESS, are in-frame only. Not every clone is retained; where verified, under half of the shortfall comes from an unresolved V gene, and the cause of the rest is unknown. V, J and clone size reflect that table, while D and trimming were determined from the DNA. Recorded for this sample are hundreds of thousands of clones; 89% of them occurred a single time. Jointly, the top ten make up around 2.5% of the sample.

The source of this sequence is a person aged 18-60 years who received the Ad26.COV2.S COVID-19 vaccine or a placebo. Material: peripheral blood, obtained in a trial of Ad26.COV2.S vaccine versus placebo. This receptor chain uses TRBV4-3 and TRBJ1-4; the D gene is unclear. The DNA reads as follows: TGCGCCAGCAGCCCCGGAACGGCGGCAACTAATGAAAAACTGTTTTTT. This codes for CASSPGTAATNEKLFF.